This record looks at one T cell receptor beta chain sequence and its context. The sample originates from a study of T cell changes during pregnancy in multiple sclerosis. This CDR3 region has 15 residues. CDR1 is MNHEY and CDR2 is SVGAGI in the germline V gene. V shed 5 bases, J shed 3 bases, and the junction held 8 bases outside the gene matches. Libraries were prepared by immunoSEQ multiplex PCR; TCRdb keeps only in-frame clonotypes and omits some of them. The table records around 62,000 clones, nearly 90% of them present only once. This TCR was sampled from a female donor with multiple sclerosis, enrolled in a pregnancy study. The chain combines TRBV6-5 with TRBJ2-7; 9 bases fit TRBD1. Material: peripheral blood, obtained in the first trimester of pregnancy. CDR3 residues: CASSIEGQGSYEQYF. CDR3 nucleotides: TGTGCCAGCAGTATAGAGGGACAGGGTAGCTACGAGCAGTACTTC.